This is a list of T cell receptor beta chains from one sample in a study of T cells after yellow fever vaccination. TCRdb passed the 5' RACE reads through MiXCR, listing each CDR3 protein once. The sample holds about 160,000 distinct CDR3 sequences, around 7.2% seen once. Material: CD4+ T cells sorted from PBMCs, obtained 5 days after the first yellow fever vaccination. These receptors all stem from a man between 18 and 29 years old who received the YFV17D yellow fever vaccine. Each CDR3 is given with its conserved first and last residue. A D gene is named only where the DNA matches it firmly. Clone size is stated in some rows and not others, as once, few, many or a class when expanded.

J,D,size,V,DNA,CDR3
TRBJ1-4,.,few,TRBV18,TGTGCCAGCTCACCCGACAGTGAAAAACTGTTTTTT,CASSPDSEKLFF
TRBJ1-5,.,few,TRBV20-1,TGCAGTGCTCCGGATCAGGGGTATCAGCCCCAGCATTTT,CSAPDQGYQPQHF
TRBJ2-5,TRBD1,few,TRBV15,TGTGCCACCAGCAGAGAGCCTGCAGGGGGCGGAGAGACCCAGTACTTC,CATSREPAGGGETQYF
TRBJ2-3,TRBD2,many,TRBV6-2/TRBV6-3,TGTGCCACCCTGGTGGGACTAAACACAGATACGCAGTATTTT,CATLVGLNTDTQYF
TRBJ1-2,.,.,TRBV15,TGTGCCACCAGCAGAGAGGGGGGACTGTATGGCTACACCTTC,CATSREGGLYGYTF
TRBJ1-1,.,.,TRBV4-1,TGCGCCAGCAGCCAAAGACCTGCGAGGGTGAACACTGAAGCTTTCTTT,CASSQRPARVNTEAFF
TRBJ2-1,TRBD2,few,TRBV18,TGTGCCAGCTCACCCCGGACTAGCGGGGGGGATAATGAGCAGTTCTTC,CASSPRTSGGDNEQFF
TRBJ1-1,.,few,TRBV20-1,TGCAGTGCTCGAATGAACACTGAAGCTTTCTTT,CSARMNTEAFF
TRBJ1-2,.,many,TRBV7-9,TGTGCCAGCAGCGCCCGGACGGACTATGGCTACACCTTC,CASSARTDYGYTF
TRBJ2-3,TRBD1,many,TRBV7-9,TGTGCCAGCAGCTCTTGGGGACAGCTCACAGATACGCAGTATTTT,CASSSWGQLTDTQYF
TRBJ1-4,.,few,TRBV5-1,TGCGCCAGCAGCTTGGGACCGGGGGCTGGAAATGAAAAACTGTTTTTT,CASSLGPGAGNEKLFF
TRBJ1-1,.,many,TRBV6-1,TGTGCCAGCAGGTCCACAGGAGATAGTGGTGAAGCTTTCTTT,CASRSTGDSGEAFF
TRBJ1-3,.,many,TRBV4-2,TGTGCCAGCAGACTCCGGGGCGCTGGAAACACCATATATTTT,CASRLRGAGNTIYF
TRBJ1-4,.,many,TRBV7-2,TGTGCCAGCAGCCGGGACCCGGTAGAAAAACTGTTTTTT,CASSRDPVEKLFF
TRBJ1-1,.,many,TRBV4-3,TGCGCCAGCAGCCCTTCGTACTTGAACACTGAAGCTTTCTTT,CASSPSYLNTEAFF
TRBJ1-1,.,many,TRBV3-1,TGTGCCAGCAGCCAAGAGGGGCACACTGAAGCTTTCTTT,CASSQEGHTEAFF
TRBJ2-1,.,many,TRBV29-1,TGCAGCGTTGAAACCAATGAGCAGTTCTTC,CSVETNEQFF
TRBJ2-2,.,many,TRBV18,TGTGCCAGCTCACCAAACACTGTAACCGGGGAGCTGTTTTTT,CASSPNTVTGELFF
TRBJ1-5,TRBD1,many,TRBV20-1,TGCAGTGCGACAGACAGGGTGAGGCAGCCCCAGCATTTT,CSATDRVRQPQHF
TRBJ1-2,.,many,TRBV20-1,TGCAGTGCTAGTCGGGACAACTATGGCTACACCTTC,CSASRDNYGYTF
TRBJ2-3,.,many,TRBV7-3,TGTGCCAGCGGTAACGGGGATACGCAGTATTTT,CASGNGDTQYF
TRBJ2-1,.,many,TRBV20-1,TGCAGTGCTAGAGAGCTAGCTAGTAATGAGCAGTTCTTC,CSARELASNEQFF
TRBJ2-1,TRBD2,many,TRBV28,TGTGCCACTTGTGCGGGGGGTAACTACAATGAGCAGTTCTTC,CATCAGGNYNEQFF
TRBJ2-3,.,many,TRBV5-1,TGCGCCAGCAGCTTGTCAGATACGCAGTATTTT,CASSLSDTQYF
TRBJ2-1,.,few,TRBV7-2,TGTGCCAGCAGCTTAGAGGGGCAACGGCAGTTCTTC,CASSLEGQRQFF
TRBJ1-5,.,.,TRBV19,TGTGCCAGTAGTTTCGATACCGTCAATCAGCCCCAGCATTTT,CASSFDTVNQPQHF
TRBJ2-1,.,few,TRBV14,TGTGCCAGCAGCCAAGATTTACCCTGGTCCTACAATGAGCAGTTCTTC,CASSQDLPWSYNEQFF
TRBJ1-1,TRBD1,.,TRBV5-6,TGTGCCAGCAGCTTGTTGGGGACAGGGGCTTTCTTT,CASSLLGTGAFF
TRBJ2-6,.,many,TRBV4-2,TGTGCCAGCAGCCAGGTTGGGCCCCCTGGGGCCAACGTCCTGACTTTC,CASSQVGPPGANVLTF
TRBJ2-3,TRBD2,many,TRBV5-4,TGTGCCAGCAGCTTGGCCGGCGGGGGGGCAGATACGCAGTATTTT,CASSLAGGGADTQYF
TRBJ2-3,TRBD1,many,TRBV27,TGTGCCAGCAGGGGACAGGGGGCACAGGGTACGCAGTATTTT,CASRGQGAQGTQYF
TRBJ2-2,TRBD1,.,TRBV6-2/TRBV6-3,TGTGCCAGCAGATTTTCCGGGACAGGGGACACCGGGGAGCTGTTTTTT,CASRFSGTGDTGELFF
TRBJ1-6,.,many,TRBV4-3,TGCGCCAGCAGCCAAGATGCCAGGAATTCACCCCTCCACTTT,CASSQDARNSPLHF
TRBJ2-7,.,.,TRBV5-1,TGCGCCAGCAGCTTGGACACCGGGACAACCTTTATAGTTTACGAGCAGTACTTC,CASSLDTGTTFIVYEQYF
TRBJ2-2,.,many,TRBV10-3,TGTGCCATCAACCCTAGCTCCCAGGACGGGGAGCTGTTTTTT,CAINPSSQDGELFF
TRBJ1-4,.,.,TRBV27,TGTGCCAGCCGCGACTTGGCCGCGGGAGAAAAACTGTTTTTT,CASRDLAAGEKLFF
TRBJ1-2,TRBD1,.,TRBV7-2,TGTGCCAGCAGCTCCCGAAGGACAGGGGTCCAAGATGGCTACACCTTC,CASSSRRTGVQDGYTF
TRBJ2-7,TRBD2,many,TRBV23-1,TGCGCCAGCAGTCGCCTGGGACTAGCGACAAACTACGAGCAGTACTTC,CASSRLGLATNYEQYF
TRBJ1-1,.,many,TRBV3-1,TGTGCCAGCAGCCACGAGGGGGGAGAGACTGAAGCTTTCTTT,CASSHEGGETEAFF
TRBJ1-1,.,.,TRBV5-1,TGCGCCAGCAGCTCTTCAGTAGGGACCAAGGGAACTGAAGCTTTCTTT,CASSSSVGTKGTEAFF
TRBJ1-1,.,many,TRBV6-6,TGTGCCAGCAGTAGACAGCTGAACACTGAAGCTTTCTTT,CASSRQLNTEAFF
TRBJ2-1,.,many,TRBV7-9,TGTGCCAGCAGCTCTTACTACAATGAGCAGTTCTTC,CASSSYYNEQFF
TRBJ1-2,TRBD1,few,TRBV7-2,TGTGCCAGCAGCTTCGGACAGGGGATCAACTATGGCTACACCTTC,CASSFGQGINYGYTF
TRBJ1-6,.,.,TRBV7-9,TGTGCCAGCAGCTTCCAGGGATTGAATTCACCCCTCCACTTT,CASSFQGLNSPLHF
TRBJ2-5,.,.,TRBV5-5,TGTGCCAGCAGCTTGCTCCTTGAAGAGACCCAGTACTTC,CASSLLLEETQYF
TRBJ2-7,TRBD1,many,TRBV12-3/TRBV12-4,TGTGCCAGCATGTCGACAGGGAGCTCCTACGAGCAGTACTTC,CASMSTGSSYEQYF
TRBJ1-5,.,many,TRBV20-1,TGCAGTGCTAGGAAAGGGGGTTATCAGCCCCAGCATTTT,CSARKGGYQPQHF
TRBJ1-2,.,many,TRBV11-2,TGTGCCAGCAGAGACACATCCGGGACAACCTATGGCTACACCTTC,CASRDTSGTTYGYTF
TRBJ2-3,.,many,TRBV7-2,TGTGCCAGCAGCTCCCACCGGGCCACAGATACGCAGTATTTT,CASSSHRATDTQYF
TRBJ1-1,TRBD1,few,TRBV10-3,TGTGCCATCGCAGGGGCAGGGGGCTCCCCGGGGACTGAAGCTTTCTTT,CAIAGAGGSPGTEAFF
TRBJ2-7,.,many,TRBV5-6,TGTGCCAGCAGCCCCTCCCGGACGGGACTCTACGAGCAGTACTTC,CASSPSRTGLYEQYF
TRBJ2-7,.,many,TRBV15,TGTGCCACCAGCAGAGATCCCGGCCCCTACGAGCAGTACTTC,CATSRDPGPYEQYF
TRBJ2-3,TRBD2,many,TRBV20-1,TGCAGTGCAACTACTAGCGGGGGCACAGATACGCAGTATTTT,CSATTSGGTDTQYF
TRBJ2-1,.,.,TRBV5-1,TGCGCCAGCAGCTTGGGGCAAACAGTCAGTGAGCAGTTCTTC,CASSLGQTVSEQFF
TRBJ1-1,.,many,TRBV12-3/TRBV12-4,TGTGCCAGCAGACAGTGGACCACTGAAGCTTTCTTT,CASRQWTTEAFF
TRBJ1-2,.,many,TRBV7-2,TGTGCCAGCAGCTCCCTTCCCGGGGGCCTTGGTGGCTACACCTTC,CASSSLPGGLGGYTF
TRBJ1-1,.,few,TRBV20-1,TGCAGTGCTAGTCCCCATCGCGAAATTTGGCGAATTGAAGCTTTCTTT,CSASPHREIWRIEAFF
TRBJ1-2,TRBD1,many,TRBV6-1,TGTGCCAGCATCCCCGGGACAGCTCAGAACTATGGCTACACCTTC,CASIPGTAQNYGYTF
TRBJ1-6,TRBD1,many,TRBV12-3/TRBV12-4,TGTGCCAGCAGTTCCACCCCACAGGGGCTTGACAGTTCACCCCTCCACTTT,CASSSTPQGLDSSPLHF
TRBJ1-2,TRBD1,.,TRBV7-6,TGTGCCAGCAGCTTAGGATGGGACAGGGGAAGAGGCGGCTACACCTTC,CASSLGWDRGRGGYTF